This TCR beta chain was found in a study of T cell repertoires in cytomegalovirus infection. Study-wide background: In the study, CMV epitopes included recently identified HLA-C-restricted and well-studied HLA-B-restricted ones. CMV infection and matching HLA type were both indicated by public TCR beta signatures. Overall study findings and caveats: What dominated the ex vivo response were HLA-C-restricted CMV-specific TCR beta clonotypes.

TCRdb processed the reads anew with MiXCR; each CDR3 protein has one entry. Counted here are around 710,000 distinct CDR3 sequences, about 27% occurring once; the ten biggest clones make up around 14%. The V end lost 2 bases, the J end lost 0 bases, and 14 bases lay between the germline ends. Germline V gene lookup returns CDR1 LNHNV and CDR2 YYDKDF (reference sequence). The CDR3 runs 17 residues. This clonotype was observed once. Its antigen is unknown. The rearrangement uses TRBV15 and TRBJ1-5; unclear D gene. This receptor was obtained from a human donor in good health (CMV status not recorded). Some clones in this sample may be carry-over from other donors' samples. Sequencing was performed on cultured CD8+ T cells from PBMCs, taken from culture after CMV antigen stimulation. In DNA, the CDR3 is TGTGCCACCAGCAGACCCGGTAGAAATTATAGCAATCAGCCCCAGCATTTT. Its translation is CATSRPGRNYSNQPQHF.